This record covers a single TCR beta chain. The data derive from a study of T cell changes during pregnancy in multiple sclerosis. The method was immunoSEQ multiplex PCR; TCRdb's version includes in-frame clones alone and lacks a portion of them. The sample has approximately 70,000 clones, 80% to 95% seen once. CDR1 and CDR2 from the germline V gene are SGHNT and YYREEE (reference sequence). V shed 4 bases and J 6 bases; nucleotides not matched to a gene: 9. This CDR3 is built from 15 residues. The receptor comes from a female donor with multiple sclerosis, enrolled in a pregnancy study. The V gene is TRBV5-4, the J gene TRBJ2-7, with TRBD2 matching over 11 bases. Source: CD4+ T cells from peripheral blood mononuclear cells, taken before pregnancy. For the CDR3, the DNA is TGTGCCAGCAGCCCCCCTCTAGCGGGAGGAGGCGAGCAGTACTTC. It specifies CASSPPLAGGGEQYF.